Below, 27 T cell receptor beta chains from the same sample are listed, as sequenced in a study of blood T cell repertoires in COVID-19 (dated by TCRdb to the early 2020s). The library was built by means of the immunoSEQ multiplex PCR assay. In TCRdb, the immuneACCESS table is reduced to in-frame sequences with V and J assigned. These tables do not hold every clone; where another copy was compared, an unresolved V gene accounts for under half, and the others remain unexplained. The sample table holds 250,000 to 350,000 clones, of which roughly 90% were seen once. Less than 0.95% of the sample rests with the top ten. Sequenced material: peripheral blood. All receptors come from a woman in her thirties or forties who had recovered from COVID-19.

This clone was found once. The J gene is TRBJ1-1, the V gene TRBV6-5, with a tentative D call TRBD1 (5 bases). Germline V CDR1 and CDR2: MNHEY, SVGAGI. The CDR3 is 15 residues long. The V end was cut by 7 bases, the J end by 2 bases, with 17 bases between. The CDR3 nucleotides read TGTGCCAGCACGTATTTGGGGGGAGTAAACACTGAAGCTTTCTTT. Protein product: CASTYLGGVNTEAFF.

V and J are TRBV27 and TRBJ1-6; perhaps TRBD1 as D (6 bases). V gave up 3 bases and J gave up 10 bases, with 13 bases separating them. CDR3 length: 14 residues. The germline CDR1 and CDR2 sequences are MNHEY and SMNVEV (reference sequence). Here the CDR3 DNA reads TGTGCCAGCAGTTTGTACAGGGTGTCCTCACCCCTCCACTTT. It codes for CASSLYRVSSPLHF.

In this sample, this clone turned up once. The rearrangement uses TRBV2 and TRBJ2-1, with D maybe TRBD2 (6 bases). This CDR3 is built from 14 residues. V gave up 7 bases and J gave up 6 bases, with 16 bases separating them. The germline CDR1 and CDR2 sequences are SNHLY and FYNNEI. The CDR3 DNA sequence: TGTGCCAGCAAGGTCGGGAGTGACGTCAATGAGCAGTTCTTC. Translated: CASKVGSDVNEQFF. Looking up the rest from reference TRBV2 and TRBJ2-1 gives the full variable domain: EPEVTQTPSHQVTQMGQEVILRCVPISNHLYFYWYRQILGQKVEFLVSFYNNEISEKSEIFDDQFSVERPDGSNFTLKIRSTKLEDSAMYFCASKVGSDVNEQFFGPGTRLTVL.

The rearrangement uses TRBV5-5 and TRBJ1-4, with D perhaps matching TRBD1 (6 bases). Germline CDR1 is SGHKS and CDR2 is YYEKEE (reference sequence). The V and J ends lost 5 bases and 5 bases respectively, with 16 bases between them. This CDR3 has 15 amino acids. CDR3: CASSSWTDKNEKLFF. The CDR3 DNA sequence: TGTGCCAGCAGTTCCTGGACAGACAAGAATGAAAAACTGTTTTTT.

The chain uses TRBV30 and TRBJ2-7; TRBD1 aligns across 7 bases. CDR1 GTSNPN and CDR2 SVGIG come from the germline V gene (reference sequence). V shed 2 bases and J 0 bases; nucleotides not matched to a gene: 16. The CDR3 runs 18 residues. The CDR3 protein is CAWSTDRVWRKFSYEQYF. The CDR3 DNA reads as TGTGCCTGGAGTACCGACAGGGTGTGGCGGAAATTCTCCTACGAGCAGTACTTC.

This clone was seen just once. This chain joins TRBV9 and TRBJ2-1; TRBD2 agrees at 13 bases. The germline gives CDR1 SGDLS, CDR2 YYNGEE. V lost 3 bases, J lost 6 bases, and 3 bases stayed unmatched. This CDR3 has 15 amino acids. CDR3 nucleotide sequence: TGTGCCAGCAGCGGGGGACTAGCGGGGATCAATGAGCAGTTCTTC. Protein product: CASSGGLAGINEQFF. The variable domain in full, completed from reference TRBV9 and TRBJ2-1, reads DSGVTQTPKHLITATGQRVTLRCSPRSGDLSVYWYQQSLDQGLQFLIQYYNGEERAKGNILERFSAQQFPDLHSELNLSSLELGDSALYFCASSGGLAGINEQFFGPGTRLTVL.

The chain couples TRBV7-2 to TRBJ2-3; 8 bases fit TRBD2. V was clipped by 5 bases and J by 1 base; unmatched bases: 5. In germline, CDR1 is SGHTA, CDR2 FQGNSA. The CDR3 covers 15 residues. The CDR3 loop is CASSPPTSGTDTQYF. The CDR3 coding sequence is TGTGCCAGCAGCCCGCCGACTAGCGGCACAGATACGCAGTATTTT.

V is TRBV3-1 (or the pseudogene TRBV3-2) and J is TRBJ2-3; 7 bases agree with TRBD1. V gave up 1 base and J gave up 2 bases; unmatched junction bases: 3. The germline gives CDR1 LGHDT, CDR2 YNNKEL (reference sequence). This CDR3 region has 15 residues. CDR3 region: CASSQGQGITDTQYF. DNA of the CDR3: TGTGCCAGCAGCCAAGGACAGGGAATCACAGATACGCAGTATTTT.

The chain recombines TRBV19 with TRBJ2-7, with D tentatively TRBD2 (6 bases). The CDR3 covers 14 residues. Germline-derived CDR1 and CDR2 are LNHDA and SQIVND (reference sequence). Trimming took off 8 bases at V and 1 base at J, with 15 bases between the two ends. In DNA form, the CDR3 reads TGTGCCAGTTCCTGGGCGGAGGGGTCCTACGAGCAGTACTTC. This sequence encodes CASSWAEGSYEQYF.

The chain uses TRBV19 and TRBJ2-2; possibly TRBD1 for D (6 bases). The germline V gene encodes CDR1 LNHDA and CDR2 SQIVND (reference sequence). CDR3 length: 14 residues. Trimming pared 7 bases from V and 2 bases from J, leaving 11 bases between. The CDR3 region has the DNA TGTGCCAGTACCATGACAGGAAACACCGGGGAGCTGTTTTTT. Translating gives CASTMTGNTGELFF.

The chain joins TRBV7-9 to TRBJ1-1; 8 nucleotides line up with TRBD1. Per the germline V gene, CDR1 is SEHNR and CDR2 is FQNEAQ (reference sequence). V lost 4 bases and J lost 4; bases outside the gene matches: 5. The CDR3 has 14 residues. CDR3: CASSSPQGATEAFF. The DNA of the CDR3 is TGTGCCAGCAGCTCACCCCAGGGGGCCACTGAAGCTTTCTTT.

CDR3 sequence (DNA): TGTGCCAGCAGCTCCGGACACCAGACTGGGCAGTTCTTC. Its translation: CASSSGHQTGQFF. The J gene is TRBJ2-1, the V gene TRBV7-3; tentative D call: TRBD1 (5 bases). Trimming took off 4 bases at V and 12 bases at J, with 16 bases between the two ends. Germline values: CDR1 SGHTA, CDR2 FQGTGA. CDR3 size: 13 residues.

The chain carries TRBV6-5 and TRBJ1-4, with 9 bases lining up with TRBD1. Germline V lookup: CDR1 MNHEY, CDR2 SVGAGI. This CDR3 has 15 amino acids. Trimming took 6 bases from V and 3 from J; bases not matched to a gene: 5. CDR3 residues: CASSPTGGSNEKLFF. CDR3 DNA: TGTGCCAGCAGCCCGACAGGGGGGTCTAATGAAAAACTGTTTTTT.

The chain carries TRBV10-3 and TRBJ2-1, with 9 bases that match TRBD2. J was trimmed by 5 bases and V by 7 bases; bases with no gene match: 3. The CDR3 spans 13 residues. Per the germline V gene, CDR1 is ENHRY and CDR2 is SYGVKD. As DNA, the CDR3 is TGTGCCATCACGTCTAGCGGGAACAATGAGCAGTTCTTC. Its protein product is CAITSSGNNEQFF.

The rearrangement joins TRBV6-2 or TRBV6-3 to TRBJ2-7; D is ambiguous. Germline loops: CDR1 MNHEY, CDR2 SVGEGT. The CDR3 has 14 residues. V lost 4 bases and J 0 bases, leaving 10 bases between the germline ends. The CDR3 DNA is TGTGCCAGCAGTTGGCGGTTTCCCTCCTACGAGCAGTACTTC. Translation: CASSWRFPSYEQYF.

The V call is TRBV7-2, the J call TRBJ2-7; D is possibly TRBD2 (5 bases). CDR3 size: 14 residues. Trimming removed 1 base from V and 7 bases from J, with 14 bases in between. The germline gives CDR1 SGHTA, CDR2 FQGNSA. The CDR3 here is CASSLEGSRGEQYF. For the CDR3, the DNA is TGTGCCAGCAGCTTAGAAGGGAGCCGAGGGGAGCAGTACTTC.

This clone was seen a single time. The V gene is TRBV6-2 or TRBV6-3, the J gene TRBJ2-5; 7 bases are shared with TRBD2. The CDR3 is 18 amino acids. Trimming removed 1 base from V and 2 bases from J; junction bases left unmatched: 13. Germline V gives CDR1 MNHEY, CDR2 SVGEGT. The chain's CDR3 is CASSYFAFLLGGQETQYF. The CDR3 bases are TGTGCCAGCAGTTACTTTGCCTTCCTCCTCGGGGGGCAAGAGACCCAGTACTTC.

The gene calls are TRBV11-2 and TRBJ2-2; no firm D call. The V and J ends lost 0 bases and 8 bases respectively, with 16 bases between them. This CDR3 has 16 residues. Germline lookup yields CDR1 SGHAT and CDR2 FQNNGV. CDR3 sequence reads: CASSLDPRGFWGELFF. Written as DNA, the CDR3 is TGTGCCAGCAGCTTAGATCCCCGCGGTTTCTGGGGGGAGCTGTTTTTT.

Here the CDR3 reads CASSYYRDAGETQYF. The DNA of the CDR3 is TGCGCCAGCAGTTATTACCGTGACGCGGGAGAGACCCAGTACTTC. The V call is TRBV5-1, the J call TRBJ2-5; tentatively, D is TRBD2 (5 bases). The germline V gene has CDR1 SGHRS and CDR2 YFSETQ. Trimming shortened V by 5 bases and J by 4 bases, and 18 bases separated the two germline ends. The CDR3 spans 15 residues.

The CDR3 loop reads CASNRLATTYEQYF. The CDR3, as DNA: TGTGCCAGCAACAGACTAGCGACTACCTACGAGCAGTACTTC. The rearrangement links TRBV2 to TRBJ2-7, with 8 bases fitting TRBD2. The CDR3 is 14 amino acids. V was pared by 7 bases and J by 2 bases, with 7 bases of the junction left unmatched. Germline CDR1 reads SNHLY; CDR2 reads FYNNEI. Combining the CDR3 with reference TRBV2 and TRBJ2-7 gives the whole variable domain EPEVTQTPSHQVTQMGQEVILRCVPISNHLYFYWYRQILGQKVEFLVSFYNNEISEKSEIFDDQFSVERPDGSNFTLKIRSTKLEDSAMYFCASNRLATTYEQYFGPGTRLTVT.

The chain joins TRBV7-3 to TRBJ1-1, with D unresolved. Germline V gene sequence: CDR1 SGHTA, CDR2 FQGTGA. The CDR3 totals 14 residues. V lost 4 bases and J lost 2, with 11 bases in between. DNA of the CDR3: TGTGCCAGCAGCTCGAGCCCTACCAACACTGAAGCTTTCTTT. It yields the protein CASSSSPTNTEAFF.

The DNA of the CDR3 is TGTGCCAGCAGTATAGGGGGAACGAACACTGAAGCTTTCTTT. It encodes CASSIGGTNTEAFF. V gene TRBV6-5 combines with J gene TRBJ1-1; possibly TRBD1 for D (6 bases). V dropped 5 bases and J dropped 1 base, with 11 bases sitting between them. Germline loops: CDR1 MNHEY, CDR2 SVGAGI. The CDR3 covers 14 residues.

V gene TRBV5-4 combines with J gene TRBJ2-7, with 8 nucleotides matching TRBD1. V shed 4 bases and J 3 bases; nucleotides not matched to a gene: 3. Germline CDR1 and CDR2: SGHNT and YYREEE (reference sequence). The CDR3 is made up of 13 amino acids. DNA for the CDR3: TGTGCCAGCAGCGGACAGGGAGACTACGAGCAGTACTTC. Translating gives CASSGQGDYEQYF. The variable domain in full, completed from reference TRBV5-4 and TRBJ2-7, reads ETGVTQSPTHLIKTRGQQVTLRCSSQSGHNTVSWYQQALGQGPQFIFQYYREEENGRGNFPPRFSGLQFPNYSSELNVNALELDDSALYLCASSGQGDYEQYFGPGTRLTVT.

V and J are TRBV28 and TRBJ2-5, with 12 bases fitting TRBD1. This CDR3 region has 16 residues. Germline V gene sequence: CDR1 MDHEN, CDR2 SYDVKM. Trimming cost V 6 bases and J 5 bases; bases outside gene matches: 10. Here the CDR3 reads CASSMTGTGGRETQYF. CDR3 nucleotide sequence: TGTGCCAGCAGCATGACCGGGACAGGGGGCCGGGAGACCCAGTACTTC.

This clone has just one count. The J gene is TRBJ2-6, the V gene TRBV30; no clear D. Germline-derived CDR1 and CDR2 are GTSNPN and SVGIG (reference sequence). Trimming removed 4 bases at V and 1 base at J, with 8 bases between. CDR3 length: 14 residues. The DNA for the CDR3 is TGTGCCTGGACAGAAACATCTGGGGCCAACGTCCTGACTTTC. Translation: CAWTETSGANVLTF.

The chain combines TRBV2 with TRBJ1-4, with D possibly TRBD1 on 5 matching bases. Germline assignment: CDR1 SNHLY and CDR2 FYNNEI. The CDR3 consists of 12 residues. Trimming stripped 8 bases from V and 8 bases from J, with 12 bases between. The CDR3 reads CASSGAGEKLFF. CDR3 sequence (DNA): TGTGCCAGCTCTGGGGCAGGGGAAAAACTGTTTTTT.

This clone was detected a few times. CDR3: CASSSPSAGAASGDTQYF. CDR3 sequence (DNA): TGTGCCAGCAGCTCACCATCCGCGGGGGCGGCGTCGGGCGATACGCAGTATTTT. The chain has TRBV9 and TRBJ2-3, with D possibly TRBD2 on 7 matching bases. V lost 4 bases, J lost 6 bases, and 27 bases lay in between. The germline V gene encodes CDR1 SGDLS and CDR2 YYNGEE. The CDR3 consists of 18 residues.